These 30 T cell receptor beta chains share one sample of origin, sequenced in a study of cytomegalovirus exposure and HLA in healthy donors. PCR primers comprised 60 Vbeta and 13 Jbeta primers. Sequencing was performed with immunoSEQ multiplex PCR; in TCRdb, only in-frame clones are kept and a portion is missing. This table holds fewer than 200,000 clones, 70% to 80% found once. Specimen: PBMCs. These receptor sequences come from a woman aged 25 to 39 in good health and CMV-seropositive.

This rearrangement joins TRBV7-8 to TRBJ1-1; D is unclear. Germline CDR1 is SGHVS and CDR2 is FQNEAQ. This CDR3 is 12 amino acids long. V lost 8 bases to trimming and J lost 8 bases, with 15 bases between them. CDR3 nucleotide sequence: TGTGCCAGCTACAACGCGGGGAGCGAAGCTTTCTTT. This sequence encodes CASYNAGSEAFF.

Note on this clone: At one boundary the junction diverges from the germline segment, which might be a read error. The chain couples TRBV7-7 to TRBJ2-5, with a weak D call TRBD2 (6 bases). Germline CDR1 is SSHAT and CDR2 is FNYEAQ (reference sequence). There are 13 residues in the CDR3. CDR3 sequence: CASSLAGGETQYF. CDR3 DNA sequence: TGTGCTAGCAGCTTAGCCGGGGGTGAGACCCAGTACTTC.

This chain uses TRBV5-6 with TRBJ2-7; 10 bases line up with TRBD1. CDR3 size: 13 residues. J lost 7 bases, V lost 2 bases, and 3 bases had no gene match. Germline loops: CDR1 SGHDT, CDR2 YYEEEE. For the CDR3, the DNA is TGTGCCAGCAGCTTAGGGACAGGGGAAGAGCAGTACTTC. Amino acids: CASSLGTGEEQYF.

This chain links TRBV11-1 with TRBJ2-7, with 7 bases identical to TRBD1. From germline, CDR1 is SGHAT and CDR2 FQDESV (reference sequence). The CDR3 has 15 residues. The junction had 9 bases not matched to a gene; V was cut back by 5 bases and J by 2 bases. The CDR3 is CASSARQGIPYEQYF. For the CDR3, the DNA is TGTGCCAGCAGCGCCAGACAGGGAATCCCCTACGAGCAGTACTTC.

This rearrangement joins TRBV28 to TRBJ2-6; 7 nucleotides line up with TRBD1. V lost 5 bases, J lost 0 bases, and 4 bases stayed unmatched. This CDR3 comprises 16 residues. Germline CDR1 reads MDHEN; CDR2 reads SYDVKM. The CDR3 region is CASSGDSDSGANVLTF. Here the CDR3 DNA reads TGTGCCAGCAGTGGGGACAGTGACTCTGGGGCCAACGTCCTGACTTTC.

This clone turned up a few times. This sequence joins TRBV28 and TRBJ2-7; no clear D. CDR1 and CDR2 from the germline V gene are MDHEN and SYDVKM. V lost 7 bases to trimming and J lost 4 bases, with 5 bases between them. There are 10 residues in the CDR3. The CDR3 DNA is TGTGCCAGCAACGGTTACGAGCAGTACTTC. It translates to CASNGYEQYF. The variable domain in full, completed from reference TRBV28 and TRBJ2-7, reads DVKVTQSSRYLVKRTGEKVFLECVQDMDHENMFWYRQDPGLGLRLIYFSYDVKMKEKGDIPEGYSVSREKKERFSLILESASTNQTSMYLCASNGYEQYFGPGTRLTVT.

CDR3 nucleotides: TGCGCCAGCAGCTTGTACTCGGGACAGGGGACCGGGGAGCTGTTTTTT. As protein: CASSLYSGQGTGELFF. The chain employs TRBV5-1 and TRBJ2-2; 10 bases are a match to TRBD1. Germline-derived CDR1 and CDR2 are SGHRS and YFSETQ. J gave up 5 bases and V 1 base, and 5 bases lay outside the gene matches. CDR3 length equals 16 residues.

The rearrangement links TRBV27 to TRBJ2-5; TRBD2 is a possible D gene (5 bases). Trimming pared 2 bases from V and 4 bases from J, leaving 11 bases between. Germline V CDR1 and CDR2: MNHEY, SMNVEV (reference sequence). The CDR3 contains 14 residues. The CDR3 is CASSLREEGETQYF. In DNA form, the CDR3 reads TGTGCCAGCAGTTTACGGGAAGAAGGAGAGACCCAGTACTTC.

V gene TRBV7-9 combines with J gene TRBJ2-5; TRBD1 agrees at 8 bases. Germline V gives CDR1 SEHNR, CDR2 FQNEAQ (reference sequence). CDR3 length equals 11 residues. Unmatched junction bases numbered 4, after V lost 4 bases and J lost 12 bases. CDR3 sequence reads: CASSSTGAKYF. As DNA, the CDR3 is TGTGCCAGCAGCTCGACAGGGGCTAAGTACTTC.

The J gene is TRBJ2-3, the V gene TRBV7-3; 7 bases line up with TRBD2. The J segment lost 0 bases and the V segment lost 1 base, leaving 4 bases of the junction unmatched. Germline-derived CDR1 and CDR2 are SGHTA and FQGTGA. The CDR3 length is 16 residues. The CDR3 sequence is CASSLNGGGSTDTQYF. CDR3 DNA sequence: TGTGCCAGCAGCTTAAATGGCGGGGGTAGCACAGATACGCAGTATTTT.

The chain's CDR3 is CASSPGQETNTIYF. The DNA for the CDR3 is TGTGCCAGCAGTCCGGGACAGGAGACAAACACCATATATTTT. V usage is TRBV28 and J usage is TRBJ1-3; 8 bases match TRBD1. The CDR3 covers 14 residues. Germline V gene sequence: CDR1 MDHEN, CDR2 SYDVKM. Trimming took 5 bases from V and 6 from J; bases not matched to a gene: 6.

This rearrangement joins TRBV28 to TRBJ2-2; 8 nucleotides line up with TRBD1. V lost 6 bases and J lost 1; bases outside the gene matches: 4. Germline-derived CDR1 and CDR2 are MDHEN and SYDVKM. This CDR3 comprises 15 residues. CDR3 sequence reads: CASSQDRVNTGELFF. Written as DNA, the CDR3 is TGTGCCAGCAGCCAGGACAGGGTGAACACCGGGGAGCTGTTTTTT.

This chain uses TRBV5-1 with TRBJ1-6; D unclear. There are 13 residues in the CDR3. Germline CDR1 and CDR2: SGHRS and YFSETQ. Trimming cost V 5 bases and J 4 bases, with 7 bases left between them. CDR3 residues: CASRGPYNSPLHF. The CDR3 DNA is TGCGCCAGCAGGGGCCCGTATAATTCACCCCTCCACTTT.

This clone showed up just a few times. The genes are TRBV6-4 and TRBJ1-1; D remains unclear. The CDR3 is made up of 13 amino acids. Germline values: CDR1 MRHNA, CDR2 SNTAGT. V lost 4 bases and J lost 0, with 6 bases in between. The CDR3 DNA reads as TGTGCCAGCAGTGTAGAGGTGAACACTGAAGCTTTCTTT. Its translation is CASSVEVNTEAFF.

The chain carries TRBV5-4 and TRBJ2-2, with 10 positions matching TRBD2. The CDR3 covers 16 residues. Looked up from germline, CDR1 is SGHNT and CDR2 is YYREEE (reference sequence). The V segment lost 0 bases and the J segment 4 bases; nucleotides outside the gene matches: 3. CDR3 DNA sequence: TGTGCCAGCAGCTTGGGTAGCGGGAGGAGCACCGGGGAGCTGTTTTTT. This gives the protein CASSLGSGRSTGELFF.

V is TRBV6-4 and J is TRBJ1-5; 7 bases are a match to TRBD1. V trimming: 6 bases; J trimming: 2 bases; junction bases outside the gene matches: 10. CDR1 and CDR2 (germline): MRHNA, SNTAGT. The length of the CDR3 is 16 residues. CDR3 amino acids: CASRINRGLRNQPQHF. CDR3 DNA: TGTGCCAGCAGGATTAACAGGGGCCTCCGCAATCAGCCCCAGCATTTT.

V usage is TRBV7-2 and J usage is TRBJ2-3, with a possible D match to TRBD2 (6 bases). This CDR3 has 13 residues. CDR1 and CDR2 (germline): SGHTA, FQGNSA. With 1 base removed from V and 6 bases from J, the gap between germline ends came to 8 bases. The CDR3 is CASSLGGRDTQYF. The CDR3 DNA follows: TGTGCCAGCAGCTTAGGAGGGAGGGATACGCAGTATTTT.

This clone was found once. The CDR3 protein is CASSLSGGPYNEQFF. CDR3 in DNA: TGTGCCAGTAGTTTGAGCGGGGGACCTTACAATGAGCAGTTCTTC. The rearrangement links TRBV19 to TRBJ2-1; 8 nucleotides align to TRBD2. CDR3 size: 15 residues. J lost 4 bases, V lost 5 bases, and 7 bases had no gene match. Germline V gives CDR1 LNHDA, CDR2 SQIVND (reference sequence).

This chain links TRBV2 with TRBJ2-7; 9 bases align to TRBD1. This CDR3 comprises 15 residues. V shed 7 bases, J shed 1 base, and the junction held 8 bases outside the gene matches. In germline, CDR1 is SNHLY, CDR2 FYNNEI. The CDR3 reads CASTLGGTGSYEQYF. The CDR3 DNA sequence: TGTGCCAGCACCTTAGGGGGGACAGGGTCCTACGAGCAGTACTTC.

The sample holds a few counts of this clone. The rearrangement links TRBV9 to TRBJ2-6; 7 bases are shared with TRBD2. Germline CDR1 SGDLS, CDR2 YYNGEE. With V trimmed by 0 bases and J by 0 bases, 6 bases remained unmatched. The CDR3 extends over 18 amino acids. CDR3 residues: CASSVALGRGSGANVLTF. CDR3 coding DNA: TGTGCCAGCAGCGTAGCGTTGGGGAGGGGCTCTGGGGCCAACGTCCTGACTTTC.

The J gene is TRBJ2-7, the V gene TRBV6-1; D is unresolved. Trimming left V 2 bases short and J 3 bases short, with 17 bases between. This CDR3 is 16 amino acids long. Germline-derived CDR1 and CDR2 are MNHNS and SASEGT. This CDR3 is CASSETLDSTLYEQYF. The CDR3 bases are TGTGCCAGCAGTGAAACCCTCGACTCAACTCTCTACGAGCAGTACTTC.

The genes are TRBV6-5 and TRBJ1-2, with D uncertain. Trimming removed 6 bases at V and 4 bases at J, with 12 bases between. CDR1 and CDR2 from the germline V gene are MNHEY and SVGAGI. The CDR3 covers 13 residues. As DNA, the CDR3 is TGTGCCAGCAGCCCCGGGATTCTCTATGGCTACACCTTC. It translates to CASSPGILYGYTF.

The genes are TRBV6-5 and TRBJ1-4; 9 bases map to TRBD1. The CDR3 loop spans 14 amino acids. Germline V lookup: CDR1 MNHEY, CDR2 SVGAGI. The V segment lost 6 bases and the J segment 8 bases; nucleotides outside the gene matches: 7. CDR3 in DNA: TGTGCCAGCAGCCGGGACAGGGCGCGAGAAAAACTGTTTTTT. Translation: CASSRDRAREKLFF.

The J gene is TRBJ2-7, the V gene TRBV11-3; a possible D gene is TRBD2 (5 bases). Trimming removed 2 bases from V and 4 bases from J, with 6 bases in between. The CDR3 length is 12 residues. The germline gives CDR1 SGHNT, CDR2 YENEEA. The CDR3 DNA is TGTGCCAGCAGCTTAAGAGGGTACGAGCAGTACTTC. Translated, it gives CASSLRGYEQYF.

This chain joins TRBV9 and TRBJ1-6; 9 positions match TRBD1. The CDR3 has 18 amino acids. Germline V CDR1 and CDR2: SGDLS, YYNGEE. With V trimmed by 4 bases and J by 7 bases, 15 bases remained unmatched. The CDR3 here is CASSSSPGQGERNSPLHF. The CDR3 coding sequence is TGTGCCAGCAGCAGTAGCCCGGGACAGGGAGAGAGGAATTCACCCCTCCACTTT.

This chain links TRBV28 with TRBJ2-3; 9 bases are shared with TRBD1. CDR1 is MDHEN, CDR2 SYDVKM, per germline. The CDR3 runs to 15 residues. The V segment lost 6 bases and the J segment 4 bases; nucleotides outside the gene matches: 8. CDR3 nucleotides: TGTGCCAGCAGGGGAGGGGGACAGGGTGCAGATACGCAGTATTTT. Translation: CASRGGGQGADTQYF. Full variable domain (outside the CDR3, taken from reference TRBV28 and TRBJ2-3): DVKVTQSSRYLVKRTGEKVFLECVQDMDHENMFWYRQDPGLGLRLIYFSYDVKMKEKGDIPEGYSVSREKKERFSLILESASTNQTSMYLCASRGGGQGADTQYFGPGTRLTVL.

V usage is TRBV2 and J usage is TRBJ2-7; perhaps TRBD2 as D (6 bases). This CDR3 has 14 amino acids. CDR1 SNHLY and CDR2 FYNNEI come from the germline V gene. V was pared by 7 bases and J by 2 bases, with 15 bases between. The CDR3, as DNA: TGTGCCAGCACCCCGGGACTGGCTACCTACGAGCAGTACTTC. It codes for CASTPGLATYEQYF.

J is TRBJ2-6 and V is TRBV27; 16 bases are a match to TRBD2. Unmatched junction bases numbered 6, after V lost 5 bases and J lost 2 bases. Germline V gene lookup returns CDR1 MNHEY and CDR2 SMNVEV (reference sequence). The CDR3 sequence is 19 residues long. The CDR3 bases are TGTGCCAGCAGTCGGGGACTAGCGGGAGGGAAGGCTGGGGCCAACGTCCTGACTTTC. Its protein is CASSRGLAGGKAGANVLTF.

This clone was detected only a few times. The chain joins TRBV9 to TRBJ1-2; 9 bases align to TRBD1. V lost 3 bases, J lost 8 bases, and 5 bases stayed unmatched. Germline V gives CDR1 SGDLS, CDR2 YYNGEE. CDR3 length: 13 amino acids. CDR3 sequence: CASSGTGEGGYTF. CDR3 DNA sequence: TGTGCCAGCAGCGGGACAGGGGAGGGAGGCTACACCTTC.

This clone was seen more than once but under ten times. V usage is TRBV19 and J usage is TRBJ1-4, with TRBD1 as a possible D gene (6 bases). Germline-derived CDR1 and CDR2 are LNHDA and SQIVND (reference sequence). The length of the CDR3 is 16 residues. Trimming removed 7 bases at V and 2 bases at J, with 17 bases between. CDR3 region: CASTLQWGGTNEKLFF. CDR3 nucleotides: TGTGCCAGTACCCTACAGTGGGGGGGCACTAATGAAAAACTGTTTTTT.